Below, 24 T cell receptor beta chains from the same sample are listed, as sequenced in a study of blood T cell repertoires in COVID-19 (TCRdb year 2020). Preparation of the library involved the immunoSEQ multiplex PCR assay. TCRdb obtained this table from immuneACCESS and retained in-frame rearrangements with V and J assigned. These tables miss some clones; where compared with another copy, unresolved V genes account for less than half of the shortfall, and the remainder is unexplained. This sample is represented by under 70,000 clones; approximately 87% of them were singletons. The ten most abundant clones make up 3.5% to 4.5% of the sample. Sequenced input: peripheral blood. The receptors derive from a man aged 45-60 years with acute or convalescent COVID-19.

This clone was found a few times. V is TRBV20-1 and J is TRBJ2-3; D is unclear. Germline V gives CDR1 DFQATT, CDR2 SNEGSKA (reference sequence). The V end was cut by 4 bases, the J end by 4 bases, with 6 bases between. CDR3 length: 11 residues. CDR3 protein: CSATSADTQYF. CDR3 DNA: TGCAGTGCTACCTCGGCAGATACGCAGTATTTT.

The chain couples TRBV6-1 to TRBJ2-7; 8 bases align to TRBD1. V shed 3 bases and J 3 bases; nucleotides not matched to a gene: 4. The CDR3 loop spans 14 amino acids. From germline, CDR1 is MNHNS and CDR2 SASEGT. The CDR3 loop is CASSEVTGGYEQYF. The CDR3 coding sequence is TGTGCCAGCAGTGAGGTAACAGGGGGCTACGAGCAGTACTTC.

The CDR3 DNA is TGTGCCAGCAGTTTATCGGGGCAGGGCAAACCCAATCAGCCCCAGCATTTT. It codes for CASSLSGQGKPNQPQHF. The chain is built from TRBV27 and TRBJ1-5, with D possibly being TRBD1 (5 bases). Trimming pared 0 bases from V and 3 bases from J, leaving 15 bases between. The germline gives CDR1 MNHEY, CDR2 SMNVEV (reference sequence). There are 17 residues in the CDR3.

The chain links TRBV11-2 to TRBJ2-7; 10 bases are a match to TRBD1. The CDR3 runs to 14 residues. V was clipped by 1 base and J by 6 bases; unmatched bases: 3. Germline V gene data show CDR1 as SGHAT and CDR2 as FQNNGV. The CDR3 DNA reads TGTGCCAGCAGCTTAGGGGACAGGGGACGCGAGCAGTACTTC. This translates into CASSLGDRGREQYF.

Only a few counts were recorded for this clone. The chain carries TRBV12-2 and TRBJ2-3; TRBD2 is taken as the D call from the table, unchecked against the DNA. TRBV12-2 has pseudogene status. The CDR3 runs 20 residues. The CDR3 region has the DNA TGTGCAAGTCGCTTAGTTATCGCTTCCCGTCCGGGGGGGCCGTCAGATACGCAGTATTTT. This gives the protein CASRLVIASRPGGPSDTQYF.

This clone was counted only a few times. The gene calls are TRBV5-5 and TRBJ1-4; TRBD1 aligns across 9 bases. Germline CDR1 and CDR2: SGHKS and YYEKEE (reference sequence). CDR3 length: 15 residues. V was pared by 5 bases and J by 6 bases, with 8 bases of the junction left unmatched. CDR3 bases: TGTGCCAGCAGTCGGGACAGGGTAGGGGATGAAAAACTGTTTTTT. It codes for CASSRDRVGDEKLFF.

V gene TRBV5-1 combines with J gene TRBJ1-5; 8 positions match TRBD1. CDR1 and CDR2 from the germline V gene are SGHRS and YFSETQ. Trimming took 5 bases from V and 6 from J; bases not matched to a gene: 4. This CDR3 is 13 amino acids long. In nucleotides, the CDR3 is TGCGCCAGCAGTTTTGGACAGGGTCAGCCCCAGCATTTT. Translating gives CASSFGQGQPQHF.

V usage is TRBV28 and J usage is TRBJ1-1; 11 positions match TRBD1. CDR1 is MDHEN, CDR2 SYDVKM, per germline. Losses at the gene ends were 6 bases for V and 6 bases for J; bases not matched to a gene: 12. The CDR3 runs to 16 residues. The CDR3 DNA follows: TGTGCCAGCAGCCCGGACAGGGGGCGGATGGGGCCTGAAGCTTTCTTT. This codes for CASSPDRGRMGPEAFF.

This chain links TRBV11-2 with TRBJ1-3; 8 nucleotides align to TRBD1. The CDR3 has 18 residues. With 4 bases clipped from V and 0 bases from J, the junction kept 11 bases outside the gene matches. Germline loops: CDR1 SGHAT, CDR2 FQNNGV. CDR3 nucleotide sequence: TGTGCCAGCAGCTCTCCTCCCGGGACAGGCGGCTCTGGAAACACCATATATTTT. This translates into CASSSPPGTGGSGNTIYF.

The rearrangement joins TRBV5-5 to TRBJ1-3; 8 nucleotides match TRBD1. In germline, CDR1 is SGHKS, CDR2 YYEKEE (reference sequence). This CDR3 is 14 amino acids long. J was trimmed by 3 bases and V by 4 bases; bases with no gene match: 3. The CDR3 sequence: CASSRTGFGNTIYF. The CDR3 DNA follows: TGTGCCAGCAGCAGGACAGGGTTTGGAAACACCATATATTTT.

This chain connects TRBV3-1 (or the pseudogene TRBV3-2) to TRBJ1-5; a weak D match, TRBD1 (6 bases). V was clipped by 4 bases and J by 4 bases, with 11 bases between them. The CDR3 runs to 14 residues. Per the germline V gene, CDR1 is LGHDT and CDR2 is YNNKEL (reference sequence). The DNA of the CDR3 is TGTGCCAGCAGCCCTTCCAGGGGAAATCAGCCCCAGCATTTT. Its protein is CASSPSRGNQPQHF.

The chain couples TRBV6-4 to TRBJ2-6; a possible D gene is TRBD2 (5 bases). The CDR3 spans 18 residues. V lost 5 bases and J 0 bases, leaving 17 bases between the germline ends. Per germline, CDR1 MRHNA and CDR2 SNTAGT. CDR3 in amino acids: CASSPEGPRSSGANVLTF. The DNA for the CDR3 is TGTGCCAGCAGTCCCGAGGGTCCTCGGAGCTCTGGGGCCAACGTCCTGACTTTC.

The genes are TRBV30 and TRBJ2-7; D might be TRBD1 (5 bases). Germline values: CDR1 GTSNPN, CDR2 SVGIG (reference sequence). This CDR3 has 15 residues. The V and J ends lost 3 bases and 1 base respectively, with 16 bases between them. The CDR3 is CAWSPDRYGSYEQYF. The CDR3 coding sequence is TGTGCCTGGAGCCCTGACAGATACGGATCCTACGAGCAGTACTTC.

The gene calls are TRBV5-1 and TRBJ2-7, with 7 bases lining up with TRBD1. The V segment lost 0 bases and the J segment 4 bases; nucleotides outside the gene matches: 10. CDR3 length equals 16 residues. Germline CDR1 reads SGHRS; CDR2 reads YFSETQ. CDR3 nucleotides: TGCGCCAGCAGCTTGGCCCGGGACAGCCCATCGTACGAGCAGTACTTC. Translation: CASSLARDSPSYEQYF.

The rearrangement links TRBV25-1 to TRBJ2-2; no firm D call. The V gene lost 3 bases and the J gene lost 1 base, with 3 bases spanning the gap. CDR1 and CDR2 (germline): MGHDK, SYGVNS. The CDR3 covers 13 residues. The CDR3 is CASSDRNTGELFF. CDR3 nucleotide sequence: TGTGCCAGCAGTGACAGGAACACCGGGGAGCTGTTTTTT.

This clone was detected only once. The V call is TRBV7-3, the J call TRBJ2-1; 8 bases are a match to TRBD2. CDR3 length equals 15 residues. The germline gives CDR1 SGHTA, CDR2 FQGTGA. Germline trimming cut 2 bases from V and 5 bases from J; bases unmatched to any gene: 5. CDR3 sequence (DNA): TGTGCCAGCAGCTTATTTTCACTAGCGGACAATGAGCAGTTCTTC. Its translation is CASSLFSLADNEQFF.

The CDR3 sequence: CASSRDRVSEAFF. CDR3 nucleotides: TGTGCCAGCAGTAGGGACAGGGTCAGTGAAGCTTTCTTT. This chain links TRBV2 with TRBJ1-1; 9 bases agree with TRBD1. There are 13 residues in the CDR3. Trimming removed 5 bases from V and 7 bases from J; junction bases left unmatched: 5. Germline loops: CDR1 SNHLY, CDR2 FYNNEI.

The gene calls are TRBV2 and TRBJ1-1; D remains ambiguous. Germline assignment: CDR1 SNHLY and CDR2 FYNNEI. V was trimmed by 5 bases and J by 1 base, leaving 8 bases between them. The CDR3 covers 13 residues. The CDR3 DNA is TGTGCCAGCAGTCCAACACAGAACACTGAAGCTTTCTTT. It codes for CASSPTQNTEAFF.

This chain links TRBV30 with TRBJ2-1, with 9 positions matching TRBD1. V was clipped by 3 bases and J by 15 bases; unmatched bases: 9. The CDR3 is 12 residues long. Germline V CDR1 and CDR2: GTSNPN, SVGIG (reference sequence). The CDR3 nucleotides are TGTGCCTGGAGACTCGAGGGGACAGGGACGTTCTTC. Protein: CAWRLEGTGTFF.

In this sample, this clone turned up once. The chain combines TRBV28 with TRBJ2-3; 9 bases are a match to TRBD2. Germline V gene lookup returns CDR1 MDHEN and CDR2 SYDVKM. With 5 bases clipped from V and 1 base from J, the junction kept 4 bases outside the gene matches. The CDR3 is 15 residues long. CDR3 loop: CASSRLADRTDTQYF. DNA for the CDR3: TGTGCCAGCAGTCGACTAGCGGACCGCACAGATACGCAGTATTTT.

The chain links TRBV6-5 to TRBJ1-4; 9 nucleotides align to TRBD1. The CDR3 loop spans 14 amino acids. CDR1 and CDR2 from the germline V gene are MNHEY and SVGAGI. Germline trimming cut 6 bases from V and 10 bases from J; bases unmatched to any gene: 9. The CDR3, as DNA: TGTGCCAGCAGCACGGGACAGGGAGGAGGAAAACTGTTTTTT. Translated, it gives CASSTGQGGGKLFF.

The V and J genes are TRBV29-1 and TRBJ2-3; 11 nucleotides match TRBD2. The CDR3 covers 13 residues. The V gene end was trimmed by 8 bases and the J gene end by 3 bases; junction bases not matched to a gene: 4. Germline V gene lookup returns CDR1 SQVTM and CDR2 ANQGSEA. In DNA form, the CDR3 reads TGCAGCATCCTAGCGGGGGGTACAGATACGCAGTATTTT. It codes for CSILAGGTDTQYF.

In this sample, this clone turned up once. V usage is TRBV15 and J usage is TRBJ1-2; the D gene is possibly TRBD1 (5 bases). V lost 0 bases to trimming and J lost 8 bases, with 16 bases between them. The CDR3 is 15 residues long. The germline V gene encodes CDR1 LNHNV and CDR2 YYDKDF (reference sequence). The CDR3 DNA sequence: TGTGCCACCAGCAGAGATCCAGAGGGGCGGGAAGGCTACACCTTC. Translating it yields CATSRDPEGREGYTF.

This rearrangement joins TRBV11-3 to TRBJ2-5, with D perhaps TRBD2 (5 bases). The CDR3 is 17 residues long. CDR1 and CDR2 (germline): SGHNT, YENEEA. The V end was cut by 5 bases, the J end by 5 bases, with 24 bases between. The CDR3 nucleotides read TGTGCCAGCAGCCCATTCCCCCTTCGAGGGAGTGCGGAGACCCAGTACTTC. Translating gives CASSPFPLRGSAETQYF.